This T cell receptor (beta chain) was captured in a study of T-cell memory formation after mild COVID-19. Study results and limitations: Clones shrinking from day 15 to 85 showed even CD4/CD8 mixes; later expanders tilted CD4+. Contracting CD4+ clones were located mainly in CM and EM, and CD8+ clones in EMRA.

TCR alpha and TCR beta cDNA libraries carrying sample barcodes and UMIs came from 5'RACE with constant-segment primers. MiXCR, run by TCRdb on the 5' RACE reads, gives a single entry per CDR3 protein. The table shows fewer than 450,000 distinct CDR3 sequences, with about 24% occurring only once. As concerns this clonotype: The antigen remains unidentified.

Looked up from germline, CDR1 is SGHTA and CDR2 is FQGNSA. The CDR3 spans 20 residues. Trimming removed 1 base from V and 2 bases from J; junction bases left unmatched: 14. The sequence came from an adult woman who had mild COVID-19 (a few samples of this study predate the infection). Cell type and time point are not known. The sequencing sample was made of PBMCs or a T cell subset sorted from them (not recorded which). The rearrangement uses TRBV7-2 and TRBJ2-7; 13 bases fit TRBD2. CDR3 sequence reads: CASSLGHTSGRELVAYEQYF. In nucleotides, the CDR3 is TGTGCCAGCAGCTTAGGACATACTAGCGGGAGGGAGTTAGTGGCCTACGAGCAGTACTTC.